One sample yielded the 32 T cell receptor beta chains listed below, sequenced in a study of cytomegalovirus exposure and HLA in healthy donors. PCR used 60 Vbeta primers and 13 Jbeta primers. Using immunoSEQ multiplex PCR, the repertoire was profiled, and TCRdb retains in-frame clones only, with some absent. In total, the table holds tens of thousands of clones. Sample: PBMCs. These receptors all come from a human donor in good health.

This chain links TRBV19 with TRBJ2-7; the D gene is possibly TRBD2 (6 bases). V was trimmed by 7 bases and J by 0 bases, leaving 19 bases between them. This CDR3 contains 16 residues. Germline V gene lookup returns CDR1 LNHDA and CDR2 SQIVND (reference sequence). CDR3 protein: CASTTSGGKSSYEQYF. The CDR3, as DNA: TGTGCCAGTACCACATCGGGCGGGAAAAGCTCCTACGAGCAGTACTTC.

The chain uses TRBV19 and TRBJ1-1, with 8 bases fitting TRBD1. The V gene's germline CDR1 is LNHDA and CDR2 SQIVND (reference sequence). Trimming removed 3 bases from V and 2 bases from J; junction bases left unmatched: 8. This CDR3 region has 16 residues. The CDR3 sequence: CASSIARDRPNTEAFF. The DNA of the CDR3 is TGTGCCAGTAGTATCGCCCGGGACAGGCCTAACACTGAAGCTTTCTTT. The full variable domain, rest sourced from reference TRBV19 and TRBJ1-1, is DGGITQSPKYLFRKEGQNVTLSCEQNLNHDAMYWYRQDPGQGLRLIYYSQIVNDFQKGDIAEGYSVSREKKESFPLTVTSAQKNPTAFYLCASSIARDRPNTEAFFGQGTRLTVV.

This chain links TRBV7-9 with TRBJ2-7; 11 bases line up with TRBD1. This CDR3 comprises 14 residues. Germline loops: CDR1 SEHNR, CDR2 FQNEAQ (reference sequence). V gave up 3 bases and J gave up 8 bases; unmatched junction bases: 6. The CDR3 sequence is CASSFGTGGKQQYF. Written as DNA, the CDR3 is TGTGCCAGCAGCTTCGGGACAGGGGGTAAGCAGCAGTACTTC.

The chain couples TRBV6-6 to TRBJ1-6, with 8 bases that match TRBD1. This CDR3 comprises 15 residues. V gave up 6 bases and J gave up 10 bases; unmatched junction bases: 11. Per germline, CDR1 MNHNY and CDR2 SVGAGI (reference sequence). The CDR3 loop reads CASRTITGGYSPLHF. In DNA form, the CDR3 reads TGTGCCAGCAGGACAATCACAGGGGGGTACTCACCCCTCCACTTT.

The genes are TRBV9 and TRBJ1-1, with 9 bases matching TRBD1. Germline-derived CDR1 and CDR2 are SGDLS and YYNGEE. This CDR3 comprises 14 residues. With V trimmed by 4 bases and J by 3 bases, 4 bases remained unmatched. Here the CDR3 reads CASSLGQGYTEAFF. The DNA for the CDR3 is TGTGCCAGCAGCCTAGGACAGGGGTACACTGAAGCTTTCTTT.

CDR3 residues: CASSSKDSIYEQYF. CDR3 in DNA: TGTGCCAGCAGCAGTAAGGACAGCATCTACGAGCAGTACTTC. J is TRBJ2-7 and V is TRBV7-9; D perhaps matches TRBD1 (6 bases). Germline lookup yields CDR1 SEHNR and CDR2 FQNEAQ (reference sequence). The CDR3 spans 14 residues. Trimming took 5 bases from V and 3 from J, leaving 14 bases between them.

The rearrangement joins TRBV7-6 to TRBJ2-7; 11 nucleotides agree with TRBD2. V lost 1 base to trimming and J lost 0 bases; unmatched junction nucleotides: 5. Germline-derived CDR1 and CDR2 are SGHVS and FNYEAQ. CDR3 length: 17 residues. This CDR3 is CASSLGLAGSSSYEQYF. The DNA of the CDR3 is TGTGCCAGCAGCTTAGGACTAGCGGGGTCGAGCTCCTACGAGCAGTACTTC.

Regarding this clone: Other nucleotide sequences from this sample produce the same CDR3. The chain joins TRBV6-5 to TRBJ2-6; D is uncertain. The CDR3 sequence is 16 residues long. Trimming shortened V by 0 bases and J by 4 bases, and 10 bases separated the two germline ends. Germline CDR1 reads MNHEY; CDR2 reads SVGAGI. CDR3 bases: TGTGCCAGCAGTTACTCGAGGCGGTCCGGGGCCAACGTCCTGACTTTC. Amino acid sequence: CASSYSRRSGANVLTF.

The chain combines TRBV30 with TRBJ2-5, with D maybe TRBD1 (5 bases). Germline assignment: CDR1 GTSNPN and CDR2 SVGIG (reference sequence). Trimming removed 6 bases from V and 1 base from J, with 6 bases in between. The CDR3 sequence is 11 residues long. The CDR3 region has the DNA TGTGCCTGTGACAGCCAAGAGACCCAGTACTTC. Encoded protein: CACDSQETQYF.

The chain joins TRBV2 to TRBJ1-5; 10 bases fit TRBD1. Germline values: CDR1 SNHLY, CDR2 FYNNEI. The CDR3 sequence is 14 residues long. With V trimmed by 7 bases and J by 2 bases, 2 bases remained unmatched. This CDR3 is CASTGTGGNQPQHF. The CDR3 region has the DNA TGTGCCAGCACCGGGACAGGGGGCAATCAGCCCCAGCATTTT.

Considering frequency, this clone is medium-sized. The V call is TRBV2, the J call TRBJ1-3; perhaps TRBD1 as D (6 bases). Trimming took 7 bases from V and 3 from J, leaving 13 bases between them. Germline V gives CDR1 SNHLY, CDR2 FYNNEI. The CDR3 loop spans 14 amino acids. The CDR3 loop is CASKKGVGGNTIYF. In DNA, the CDR3 is TGTGCCAGCAAGAAGGGGGTGGGTGGAAACACCATATATTTT.

The J gene is TRBJ1-1, the V gene TRBV27, with D unclear. CDR3 length equals 13 residues. Germline loops: CDR1 MNHEY, CDR2 SMNVEV (reference sequence). V lost 4 bases and J 1 base, leaving 7 bases between the germline ends. CDR3 sequence: CASSSRQNTEAFF. The CDR3 bases are TGTGCCAGCAGTTCTCGACAGAACACTGAAGCTTTCTTT.

The CDR3 spells CATSRVDRGRGSGNTIYF. CDR3 bases: TGTGCCACCAGCAGAGTAGACAGGGGAAGAGGCTCTGGAAACACCATATATTTT. The gene calls are TRBV15 and TRBJ1-3; TRBD1 aligns across 8 bases. Germline CDR1 is LNHNV and CDR2 is YYDKDF (reference sequence). The CDR3 covers 18 residues. The J segment lost 0 bases and the V segment lost 1 base, leaving 8 bases of the junction unmatched. The full variable domain, rest sourced from reference TRBV15 and TRBJ1-3, is DAMVIQNPRYQVTQFGKPVTLSCSQTLNHNVMYWYQQKSSQAPKLLFHYYDKDFNNEADTPDNFQSRRPNTSFCFLDIRSPGLGDTAMYLCATSRVDRGRGSGNTIYFGEGSWLTVV.

V usage is TRBV7-9 and J usage is TRBJ2-3; D gene unclear. The CDR3 covers 14 residues. Germline V CDR1 and CDR2: SEHNR, FQNEAQ (reference sequence). Between the trimmed V and J ends, which lost 3 bases and 4 bases, there was a span of 11 bases. CDR3 nucleotides: TGTGCCAGCAGCTTCGGTATCGAACCAGATACGCAGTATTTT. This sequence encodes CASSFGIEPDTQYF. The full variable domain, its missing parts supplied by reference TRBV7-9 and TRBJ2-3, is DTGVSQNPRHKITKRGQNVTFRCDPISEHNRLYWYRQTLGQGPEFLTYFQNEAQLEKSRLLSDRFSAERPKGSFSTLEIQRTEQGDSAMYLCASSFGIEPDTQYFGPGTRLTVL.

J is TRBJ1-6 and V is TRBV6-1; D unclear. CDR1 MNHNS and CDR2 SASEGT come from the germline V gene. Trimming removed 3 bases from V and 6 bases from J, with 6 bases in between. CDR3 length equals 13 residues. In DNA form, the CDR3 reads TGTGCCAGCAGTGAGACGGGTAATTCACCCCTCCACTTT. Translation gives CASSETGNSPLHF.

The chain combines TRBV2 with TRBJ1-4, with 9 bases lining up with TRBD1. CDR1 is SNHLY, CDR2 FYNNEI, per germline. This CDR3 spans 15 amino acids. V was pared by 5 bases and J by 8 bases, with 9 bases of the junction left unmatched. The CDR3 coding sequence is TGTGCCAGCAGTCGGACAGGGGAGGGTCGGGAAAAACTGTTTTTT. This gives the protein CASSRTGEGREKLFF.

This chain links TRBV27 with TRBJ2-1; the match to TRBD2 covers 7 bases. CDR3 length: 13 residues. Looked up from germline, CDR1 is MNHEY and CDR2 is SMNVEV (reference sequence). V lost 5 bases to trimming and J lost 8 bases; unmatched junction nucleotides: 6. Here the CDR3 reads CASSTPGRDEQFF. The CDR3 DNA follows: TGTGCCAGCAGTACCCCGGGGAGGGATGAGCAGTTCTTC.

This rearrangement joins TRBV14 to TRBJ1-1; unclear D gene. Germline assignment: CDR1 SGHDN and CDR2 FVKESK. The CDR3 totals 15 residues. V lost 4 bases to trimming and J lost 3 bases, with 15 bases between them. The DNA of the CDR3 is TGTGCCAGCAGCCTTGAGACACCTGCTTACACTGAAGCTTTCTTT. Translation gives CASSLETPAYTEAFF.

V usage is TRBV6-1 and J usage is TRBJ1-1, with D possibly TRBD1 on 5 matching bases. The V gene's germline CDR1 is MNHNS and CDR2 SASEGT. This CDR3 comprises 15 residues. Trimming left V 2 bases short and J 1 base short, with 11 bases between. The DNA for the CDR3 is TGTGCCAGCAGTGAATGGGGGGGAAAGAACACTGAAGCTTTCTTT. This codes for CASSEWGGKNTEAFF.

This rearrangement joins TRBV28 to TRBJ2-7, with TRBD1 matching 7 bases. With V trimmed by 3 bases and J by 6 bases, 2 bases remained unmatched. The CDR3 spans 12 residues. From germline, CDR1 is MDHEN and CDR2 SYDVKM. The CDR3 loop reads CASSLSGGEQYF. The CDR3 bases are TGTGCCAGCAGTTTGTCAGGGGGCGAGCAGTACTTC.

As regards this clone: One junction end does not reproduce the germline sequence, and a read error may be involved. The chain links TRBV2 to TRBJ1-6, with 7 bases identical to TRBD1. Germline V lookup: CDR1 SNHLY, CDR2 FYNNEI. CDR3 length: 15 residues. The CDR3: CASREGQVSNSPLHF. The CDR3 nucleotides are TGTGCCAGCAGAGAAGGACAGGTTTCTAATTCACCCCTCCACTTT.

The chain links TRBV5-4 to TRBJ1-1; 7 positions agree with TRBD1. Looked up from germline, CDR1 is SGHNT and CDR2 is YYREEE (reference sequence). The CDR3 length is 15 residues. V shed 5 bases and J 0 bases; nucleotides not matched to a gene: 7. DNA of the CDR3: TGTGCCAGCAGAACCACGACAGGGATGAACACTGAAGCTTTCTTT. Translating gives CASRTTTGMNTEAFF.

This chain connects TRBV7-6 to TRBJ1-6, with TRBD1 matching 7 bases. Germline loops: CDR1 SGHVS, CDR2 FNYEAQ. The CDR3 has 14 residues. V lost 5 bases, J lost 7 bases, and 5 bases stayed unmatched. The CDR3 DNA reads TGTGCCAGCAGCCGGGACAGCCAAAATTCACCCCTCCACTTT. It yields the protein CASSRDSQNSPLHF.

The CDR3 nucleotides read TGTGCCTGGAGTCCTTCTGGAGACCTTTATGGCTACACCTTC. The encoded protein is CAWSPSGDLYGYTF. This rearrangement joins TRBV30 to TRBJ1-2; D uncertain. V lost 2 bases to trimming and J lost 5 bases, with 15 bases between them. This CDR3 has 14 residues. CDR1 is GTSNPN and CDR2 is SVGIG in the germline V gene (reference sequence). Together with reference TRBV30 and TRBJ1-2, the CDR3 gives the full variable domain: SQTIHQWPATLVQPVGSPLSLECTVEGTSNPNLYWYRQAAGRGLQLLFYSVGIGQISSEVPQNLSASRPQDRQFILSSKKLLLSDSGFYLCAWSPSGDLYGYTFGSGTRLTVV.

The chain uses TRBV4-1 and TRBJ2-1; a weak D match, TRBD2 (7 bases). The V end was cut by 0 bases, the J end by 2 bases, with 11 bases between. Germline-derived CDR1 and CDR2 are MGHRA and YSYEKL. This CDR3 is built from 16 residues. In DNA, the CDR3 is TGCGCCAGCAGCCAAGATCGGGGGGCTACCTACAATGAGCAGTTCTTC. Its translation is CASSQDRGATYNEQFF.

V gene TRBV19 combines with J gene TRBJ1-2, with 7 bases identical to TRBD1. Germline V gene data show CDR1 as LNHDA and CDR2 as SQIVND (reference sequence). Trimming removed 1 base from V and 5 bases from J; junction bases left unmatched: 4. The CDR3 runs 14 residues. The DNA for the CDR3 is TGTGCCAGTAGTATAGGGACAGGACCTTATGGCTACACCTTC. Its protein is CASSIGTGPYGYTF.

This chain joins TRBV25-1 and TRBJ1-3; the D is unclear. Germline values: CDR1 MGHDK, CDR2 SYGVNS. V gave up 2 bases and J gave up 0 bases, with 17 bases separating them. The CDR3 is 18 amino acids. CDR3 in DNA: TGTGCCAGCAGTGAACTTTCCATAGAGGAGCGCTCTGGAAACACCATATATTTT. This gives the protein CASSELSIEERSGNTIYF.

This chain uses TRBV9 with TRBJ2-1; D not resolved. Germline lookup yields CDR1 SGDLS and CDR2 YYNGEE. This CDR3 comprises 15 residues. V lost 0 bases to trimming and J lost 0 bases, with 7 bases between them. CDR3 sequence (DNA): TGTGCCAGCAGCGTAGAACCCGGCTCCTACAATGAGCAGTTCTTC. Protein product: CASSVEPGSYNEQFF.

V and J are TRBV13 and TRBJ1-1; 7 nucleotides match TRBD1. V trimming: 5 bases; J trimming: 8 bases; junction bases outside the gene matches: 8. The CDR3 sequence is 13 residues long. The germline gives CDR1 PRHDT, CDR2 FYEKMQ (reference sequence). The DNA for the CDR3 is TGTGCCAGCAGCCGAGGACAGGAACAAGAAGCTTTCTTT. It translates to CASSRGQEQEAFF.

This sequence joins TRBV19 and TRBJ1-1; D is unresolved. The CDR3 loop spans 15 amino acids. Germline loops: CDR1 LNHDA, CDR2 SQIVND (reference sequence). Trimming took off 4 bases at V and 0 bases at J, with 12 bases between the two ends. DNA for the CDR3: TGTGCCAGTAGTACGAGTGCGCGGATGAACACTGAAGCTTTCTTT. Translating gives CASSTSARMNTEAFF.

V gene TRBV30 combines with J gene TRBJ2-7, with 8 bases lining up with TRBD1. Looked up from germline, CDR1 is GTSNPN and CDR2 is SVGIG (reference sequence). The CDR3 runs 15 residues. V dropped 1 base and J dropped 0; count of bases not matched to a gene: 5. The CDR3 region is CAWSGGRGLSYEQYF. The DNA of the CDR3 is TGTGCCTGGAGTGGGGGCAGGGGGCTCTCCTACGAGCAGTACTTC.

Notes on this clone: Its ends do not fully match the called genes, so a read error is possible. The CDR3 reads CAWRRRGSMNTEDFF. CDR3 coding DNA: TGTGCCTGGAGAAGGCGAGGAAGTATGAACACTGAAGATTTCTTT. The chain recombines TRBV30 with TRBJ1-1; D unclear. Germline CDR1 and CDR2: GTSNPN and SVGIG (reference sequence). This CDR3 contains 15 residues.